A single T cell receptor (beta chain) is shown here with its context. The sample is drawn from a study of blood T cell repertoires in COVID-19. Study as a whole: The United States, Italy and Spain provided the acute and convalescent COVID-19 samples. From T cells, B-cell-depleted T cells, or PBMCs came the material, which was cDNA or gDNA.

How the authors handled the data: Estimation of nucleated cell counts relied on the amplification of reference gene primers. The repertoire was sequenced with immunoSEQ multiplex PCR; TCRdb's copy has only in-frame clones and lacks some. The V and J calls and clone size are taken from that table; D and trimming were inferred from the DNA. The data show approximately 190,000 clones, about 80% seen once. The V and J ends lost 3 bases and 5 bases respectively, with 8 bases between them. This CDR3 contains 11 residues. Germline V gene data show CDR1 as DFQATT and CDR2 as SNEGSKA (reference sequence). This chain joins TRBV20-1 and TRBJ2-7, with no clear D. The sequence came from a man in his sixties with acute or convalescent COVID-19. Material for sequencing was peripheral blood. CDR3 protein: CSASSGHEQYF. CDR3 nucleotide sequence: TGCAGTGCTAGTTCCGGTCACGAGCAGTACTTC.